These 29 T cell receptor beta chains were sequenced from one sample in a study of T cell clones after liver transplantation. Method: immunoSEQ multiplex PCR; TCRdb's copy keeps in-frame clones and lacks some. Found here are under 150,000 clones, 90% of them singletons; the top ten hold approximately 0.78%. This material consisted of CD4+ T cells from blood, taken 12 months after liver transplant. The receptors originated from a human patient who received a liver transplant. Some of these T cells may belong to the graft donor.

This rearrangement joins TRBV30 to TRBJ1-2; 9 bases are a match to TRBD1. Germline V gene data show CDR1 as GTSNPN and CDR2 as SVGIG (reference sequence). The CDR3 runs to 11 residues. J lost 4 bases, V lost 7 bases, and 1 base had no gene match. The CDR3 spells CALGQGYGYTF. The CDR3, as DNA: TGTGCCTTGGGACAGGGCTATGGCTACACCTTC.

CDR3 region: CASSKVRGNQPQHF. The CDR3 DNA reads as TGTGCCAGCAGTAAAGTCAGGGGCAATCAGCCCCAGCATTTT. The rearrangement links TRBV6-5 to TRBJ1-5; D is perhaps TRBD1 (5 bases). Trimming pared 5 bases from V and 2 bases from J, leaving 10 bases between. The germline V gene encodes CDR1 MNHEY and CDR2 SVGAGI. This CDR3 has 14 residues.

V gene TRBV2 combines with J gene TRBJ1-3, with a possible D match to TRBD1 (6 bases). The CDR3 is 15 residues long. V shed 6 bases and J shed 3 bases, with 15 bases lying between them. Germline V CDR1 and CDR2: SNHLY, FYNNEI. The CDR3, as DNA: TGTGCCAGCAGCCTATCCCAGGGGCTTGGAAACACCATATATTTT. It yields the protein CASSLSQGLGNTIYF.

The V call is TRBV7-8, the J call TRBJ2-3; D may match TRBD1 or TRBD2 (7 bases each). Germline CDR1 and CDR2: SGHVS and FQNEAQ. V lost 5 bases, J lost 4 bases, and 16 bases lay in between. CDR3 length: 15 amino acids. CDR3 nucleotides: TGTGCCAGCAGCACTCCCAGGGGGGGCCCAGATACGCAGTATTTT. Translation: CASSTPRGGPDTQYF. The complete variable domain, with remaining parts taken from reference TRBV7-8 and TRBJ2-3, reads GAGVSQSPRYKVAKRGQDVALRCDPISGHVSLFWYQQALGQGPEFLTYFQNEAQLDKSGLPSDRFFAERPEGSVSTLKIQRTQQEDSAVYLCASSTPRGGPDTQYFGPGTRLTVL.

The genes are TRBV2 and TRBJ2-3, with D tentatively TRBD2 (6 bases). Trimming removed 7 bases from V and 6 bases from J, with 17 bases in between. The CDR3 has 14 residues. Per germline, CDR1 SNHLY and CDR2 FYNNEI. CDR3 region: CASKETRSMDTQYF. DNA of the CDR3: TGTGCCAGCAAGGAGACTAGAAGTATGGATACGCAGTATTTT.

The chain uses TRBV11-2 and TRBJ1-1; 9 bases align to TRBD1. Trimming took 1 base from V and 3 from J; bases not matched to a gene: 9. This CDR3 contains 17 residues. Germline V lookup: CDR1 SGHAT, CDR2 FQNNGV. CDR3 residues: CASSLAPGQGSYTEAFF. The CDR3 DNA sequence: TGTGCCAGCAGCTTAGCACCGGGACAGGGATCGTACACTGAAGCTTTCTTT.

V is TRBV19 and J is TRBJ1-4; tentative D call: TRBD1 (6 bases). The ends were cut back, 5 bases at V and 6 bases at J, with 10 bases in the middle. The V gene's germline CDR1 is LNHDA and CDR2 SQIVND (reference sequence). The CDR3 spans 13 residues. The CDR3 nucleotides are TGTGCCAGTAGTTTGACAGGATATGAAAAACTGTTTTTT. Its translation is CASSLTGYEKLFF. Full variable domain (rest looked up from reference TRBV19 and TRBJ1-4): DGGITQSPKYLFRKEGQNVTLSCEQNLNHDAMYWYRQDPGQGLRLIYYSQIVNDFQKGDIAEGYSVSREKKESFPLTVTSAQKNPTAFYLCASSLTGYEKLFFGSGTQLSVL.

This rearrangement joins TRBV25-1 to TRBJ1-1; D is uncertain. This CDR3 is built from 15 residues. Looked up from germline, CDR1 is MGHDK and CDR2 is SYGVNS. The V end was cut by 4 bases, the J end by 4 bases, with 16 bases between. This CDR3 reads CASSGAGHDITEAFF. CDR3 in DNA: TGTGCCAGCAGTGGAGCCGGCCATGATATCACTGAAGCTTTCTTT.

The CDR3 DNA follows: TGTGCCAGCAGTGTACTAGCGAGATCTCTGGAGCAGTACTTC. Amino acid sequence: CASSVLARSLEQYF. The chain carries TRBV6-1 and TRBJ2-7, with TRBD2 matching over 7 bases. Per the germline V gene, CDR1 is MNHNS and CDR2 is SASEGT. Trimming removed 4 bases from V and 7 bases from J; junction bases left unmatched: 10. The CDR3 extends over 14 amino acids.

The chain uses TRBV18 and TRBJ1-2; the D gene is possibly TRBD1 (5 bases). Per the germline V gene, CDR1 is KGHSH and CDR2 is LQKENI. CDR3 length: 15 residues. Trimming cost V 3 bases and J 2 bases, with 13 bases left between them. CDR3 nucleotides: TGTGCCAGCTCACCGCGGGGGGAACTAAACTATGGCTACACCTTC. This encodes CASSPRGELNYGYTF.

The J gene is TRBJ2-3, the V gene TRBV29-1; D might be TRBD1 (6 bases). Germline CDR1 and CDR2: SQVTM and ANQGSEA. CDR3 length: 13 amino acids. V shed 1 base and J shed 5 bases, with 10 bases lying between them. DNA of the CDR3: TGCAGCGTTGAAGGGGGGCGCATAGATACGCAGTATTTT. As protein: CSVEGGRIDTQYF.

The CDR3 loop reads CASSTDRSSYNEQFF. CDR3 sequence (DNA): TGTGCCAGCAGCACAGACAGAAGCTCCTACAATGAGCAGTTCTTC. This chain links TRBV7-3 with TRBJ2-1; possibly TRBD1 for D (5 bases). Deletions cut 5 bases from V and 0 bases from J, with 11 bases between. The CDR3 spans 15 residues. CDR1 is SGHTA, CDR2 FQGTGA, per germline. Full variable domain (rest looked up from reference TRBV7-3 and TRBJ2-1): GAGVSQTPSNKVTEKGKYVELRCDPISGHTALYWYRQSLGQGPEFLIYFQGTGAADDSGLPNDRFFAVRPEGSVSTLKIQRTERGDSAVYLCASSTDRSSYNEQFFGPGTRLTVL.

The CDR3 reads CASSAGGGSSYEQYF. The DNA of the CDR3 is TGTGCCAGCAGCGCCGGTGGGGGGAGCTCCTACGAGCAGTACTTC. The V gene is TRBV5-4, the J gene TRBJ2-7; a weak D match, TRBD2 (6 bases). V gave up 4 bases and J gave up 0 bases, with 14 bases separating them. Germline CDR1 is SGHNT and CDR2 is YYREEE (reference sequence). The CDR3 has 15 amino acids.

DNA of the CDR3: TGTGCCAGCAGTTCCCGGACCACTGGTCAGCCCCAGCATTTT. Translating gives CASSSRTTGQPQHF. The chain links TRBV27 to TRBJ1-5; D ambiguous. The germline gives CDR1 MNHEY, CDR2 SMNVEV (reference sequence). The V and J ends lost 4 bases and 6 bases respectively, with 13 bases between them. The CDR3 consists of 14 residues.

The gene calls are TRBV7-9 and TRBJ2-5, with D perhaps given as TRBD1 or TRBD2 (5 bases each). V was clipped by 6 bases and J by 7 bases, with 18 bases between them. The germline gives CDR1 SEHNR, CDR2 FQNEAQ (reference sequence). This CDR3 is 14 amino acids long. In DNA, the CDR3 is TGTGCCAGCAGTAGACAGACCTCCGAGGGGACCCAGTACTTC. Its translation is CASSRQTSEGTQYF.

CDR3 amino acids: CASRVQGRDTIYF. The CDR3 DNA reads as TGTGCCAGCAGGGTACAGGGGAGGGACACCATATATTTT. This chain joins TRBV5-5 and TRBJ1-3; 7 nucleotides agree with TRBD1. CDR1 is SGHKS and CDR2 is YYEKEE in the germline V gene (reference sequence). The CDR3 totals 13 residues. V shed 5 bases, J shed 8 bases, and the junction held 7 bases outside the gene matches.

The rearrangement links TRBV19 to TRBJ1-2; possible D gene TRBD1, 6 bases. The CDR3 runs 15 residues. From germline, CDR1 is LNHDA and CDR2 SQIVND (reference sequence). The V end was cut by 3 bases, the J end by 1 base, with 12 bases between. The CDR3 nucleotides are TGTGCCAGTAGTATCCCAACAGGGCTTAACTATGGCTACACCTTC. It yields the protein CASSIPTGLNYGYTF.

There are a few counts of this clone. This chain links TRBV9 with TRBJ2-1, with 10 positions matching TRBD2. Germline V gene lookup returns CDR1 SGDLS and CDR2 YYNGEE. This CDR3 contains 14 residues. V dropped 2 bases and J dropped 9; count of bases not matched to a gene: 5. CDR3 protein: CASSVTSGKGEQFF. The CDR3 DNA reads TGTGCCAGCAGCGTCACTAGCGGGAAGGGTGAGCAGTTCTTC.

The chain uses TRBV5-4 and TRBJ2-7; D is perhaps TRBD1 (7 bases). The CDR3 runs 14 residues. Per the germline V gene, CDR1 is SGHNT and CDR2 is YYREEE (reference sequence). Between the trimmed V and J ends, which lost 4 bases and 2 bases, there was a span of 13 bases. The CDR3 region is CASSPAGQPYEQYF. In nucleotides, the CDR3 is TGTGCCAGCAGCCCGGCGGGACAGCCCTACGAGCAGTACTTC.

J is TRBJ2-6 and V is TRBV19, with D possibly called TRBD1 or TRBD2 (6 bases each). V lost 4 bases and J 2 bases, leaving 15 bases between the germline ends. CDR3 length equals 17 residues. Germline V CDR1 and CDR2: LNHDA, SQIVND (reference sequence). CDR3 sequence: CASSTPWGATGANVLTF. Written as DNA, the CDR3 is TGTGCCAGTAGTACCCCCTGGGGGGCGACTGGGGCCAACGTCCTGACTTTC.

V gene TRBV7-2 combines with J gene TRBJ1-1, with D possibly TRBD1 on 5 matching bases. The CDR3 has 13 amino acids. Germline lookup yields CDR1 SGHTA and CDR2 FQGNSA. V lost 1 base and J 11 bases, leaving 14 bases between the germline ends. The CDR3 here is CASSLGRWGVAFF. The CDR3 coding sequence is TGTGCCAGCAGCTTAGGGCGTTGGGGGGTTGCTTTCTTT. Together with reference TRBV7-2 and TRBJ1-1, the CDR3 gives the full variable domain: GAGVSQSPSNKVTEKGKDVELRCDPISGHTALYWYRQSLGQGLEFLIYFQGNSAPDKSGLPSDRFSAERTGGSVSTLTIQRTQQEDSAVYLCASSLGRWGVAFFGQGTRLTVV.

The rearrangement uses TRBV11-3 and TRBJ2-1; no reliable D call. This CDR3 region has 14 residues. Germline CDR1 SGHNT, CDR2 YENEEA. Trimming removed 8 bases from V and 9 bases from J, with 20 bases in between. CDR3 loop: CASQVGLTHIEQFF. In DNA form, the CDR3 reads TGTGCCAGCCAAGTAGGCCTAACACACATTGAGCAGTTCTTC.

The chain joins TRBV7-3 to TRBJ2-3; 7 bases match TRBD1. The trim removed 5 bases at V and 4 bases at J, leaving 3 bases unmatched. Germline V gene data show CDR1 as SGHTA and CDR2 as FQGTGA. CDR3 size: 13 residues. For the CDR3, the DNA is TGTGCCAGCAGCCGAACAGGGGCAGATACGCAGTATTTT. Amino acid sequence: CASSRTGADTQYF.

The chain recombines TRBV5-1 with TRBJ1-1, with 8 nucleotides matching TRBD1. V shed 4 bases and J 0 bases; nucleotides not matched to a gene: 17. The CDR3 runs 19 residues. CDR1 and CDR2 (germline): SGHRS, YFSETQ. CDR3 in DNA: TGCGCCAGCAGCGGCGGGACAGGAGCTTGGGGGGATATGAACACTGAAGCTTTCTTT. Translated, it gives CASSGGTGAWGDMNTEAFF.

The CDR3 region has the DNA TGCGCCAGCAGCCCAACAGGAGTAGGGATCCCCGGGGAGCTGTTTTTT. It yields the protein CASSPTGVGIPGELFF. V and J are TRBV5-1 and TRBJ2-2; tentative D call: TRBD1 (5 bases). The CDR3 loop spans 16 amino acids. Trimming stripped 4 bases from V and 6 bases from J, with 19 bases between. The germline CDR1 and CDR2 sequences are SGHRS and YFSETQ.

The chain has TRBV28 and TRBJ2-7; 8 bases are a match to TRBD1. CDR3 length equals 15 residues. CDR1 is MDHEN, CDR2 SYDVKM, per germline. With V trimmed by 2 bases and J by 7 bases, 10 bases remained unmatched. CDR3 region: CASSLPGQAPGEQYF. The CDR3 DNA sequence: TGTGCCAGCAGTTTACCGGGACAGGCCCCGGGGGAGCAGTACTTC.

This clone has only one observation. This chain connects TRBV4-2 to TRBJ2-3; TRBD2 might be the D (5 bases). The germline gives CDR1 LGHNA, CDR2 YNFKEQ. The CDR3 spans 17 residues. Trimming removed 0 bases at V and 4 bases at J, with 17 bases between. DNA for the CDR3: TGTGCCAGCAGCCAAGAGGGTTTCGGGATGAGGTCAGATACGCAGTATTTT. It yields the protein CASSQEGFGMRSDTQYF.

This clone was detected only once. CDR3 in amino acids: CASSLTGQGKEKLFF. The CDR3 DNA reads TGTGCCAGCAGCTTAACAGGACAGGGGAAAGAAAAACTGTTTTTT. The rearrangement uses TRBV7-3 and TRBJ1-4; 9 nucleotides line up with TRBD1. Germline V lookup: CDR1 SGHTA, CDR2 FQGTGA. J lost 8 bases, V lost 0 bases, and 4 bases had no gene match. CDR3 length: 15 amino acids.

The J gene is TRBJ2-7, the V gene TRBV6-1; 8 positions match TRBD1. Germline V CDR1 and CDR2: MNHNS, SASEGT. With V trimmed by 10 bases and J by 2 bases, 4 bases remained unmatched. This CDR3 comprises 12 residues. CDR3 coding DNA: TGTGCCATTCTACAGGGGGCCTACGAGCAGTACTTC. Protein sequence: CAILQGAYEQYF.